This T cell receptor (beta chain) was captured in a study of beta chain features in type 1 diabetes. Whole-study findings and limits: Type 1 diabetes patients had moderately but significantly shorter TCRB CDR3s in all four CD4+ subsets.

Trimming took off 2 bases at V and 5 bases at J, with 10 bases between the two ends. CDR1 and CDR2 (germline): SGHAT, FQNNGV. The CDR3 runs 13 residues. This clone was seen a handful of times. Its antigen is unknown. Expressed TCRB transcripts were sequenced, since all the RNA that had been isolated was reverse transcribed. Here immunoSEQ multiplex PCR was the method, and the copy in TCRdb shows in-frame clones only, minus some. The data hold 160,000 or so clones, with approximately 10% observed a single time. Specimen: central memory CD4+ T cells from blood. This clonotype was sampled from a woman in her 30s with type 1 diabetes. This sequence joins TRBV11-2 and TRBJ2-7; tentative D call: TRBD1 (5 bases). The CDR3 spells CASSLRDRDEQYF. The CDR3 DNA reads TGTGCCAGCAGCTTACGAGACAGAGACGAGCAGTACTTC.